This TCR beta chain was captured in a study of blood T cell repertoires in COVID-19. Original handling: Reference gene primer amplification gave nucleated cell count estimates. The method was immunoSEQ multiplex PCR; TCRdb's version includes in-frame clones alone and lacks a portion of them. That table supplies the V and J calls and clone size; D and trimming were determined from the DNA. The sample lists 140,000 to 150,000 clones; roughly 86% were seen once. The sequenced sample consisted of peripheral blood. The receptor's source is a woman between 50 and 59 years old with acute or convalescent COVID-19.

The CDR3 DNA sequence: TGTGCCAGCAGCTTGGACTACCATGGTCTTAATGAGCAGTTCTTC. Translation: CASSLDYHGLNEQFF. The chain couples TRBV7-2 to TRBJ2-1; possible D gene TRBD2, 6 bases. Germline V lookup: CDR1 SGHTA, CDR2 FQGNSA. Between the trimmed V and J ends, which lost 3 bases and 7 bases, there was a span of 16 bases. This CDR3 comprises 15 residues.